Given below is one T cell receptor (beta chain) in context. Antigen specificity is unknown. This record comes from a study of lymphopenia after photon versus proton radiotherapy. Sequencing was performed with immunoSEQ multiplex PCR; in TCRdb, only in-frame clones are kept and a portion is missing. The sample has 67,000 or so clones, 75% to 90% seen once. Trimming removed 7 bases from V and 3 bases from J; junction bases left unmatched: 2. This CDR3 has 14 amino acids. Germline V CDR1 and CDR2: MNHEY, SMNVEV (reference sequence). General study results and limits: Post-nadir TCR diversity decline inversely tracked overall survival among those who died. Post-nadir diversity loss with photons came from oligoclonal expansion, particularly CD8+ Temra cells. Authors raise, but do not show, better survival with proton therapy. Relative stability marked proton patients; photon patients lost diversity and naive cells.

The chain links TRBV27 to TRBJ2-1; 11 nucleotides line up with TRBD2. The receptor's source is a man older than 75 with esophageal cancer. The starting material was peripheral blood, obtained from a patient treated with proton-based radiotherapy. The CDR3 DNA follows: TGTGCCAGCAAGGGACTAGCGGACTACAATGAGCAGTTCTTC. Protein sequence: CASKGLADYNEQFF.